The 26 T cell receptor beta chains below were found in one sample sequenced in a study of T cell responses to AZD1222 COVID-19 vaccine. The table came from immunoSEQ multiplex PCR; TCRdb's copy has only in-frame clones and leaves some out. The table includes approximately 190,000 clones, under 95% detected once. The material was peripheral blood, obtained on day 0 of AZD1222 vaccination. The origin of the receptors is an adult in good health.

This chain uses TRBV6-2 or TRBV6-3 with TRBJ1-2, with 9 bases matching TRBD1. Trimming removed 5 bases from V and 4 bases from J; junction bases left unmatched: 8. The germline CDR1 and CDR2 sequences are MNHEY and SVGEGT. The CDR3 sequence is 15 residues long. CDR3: CASSGPGQGSYGYTF. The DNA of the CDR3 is TGTGCCAGCAGTGGTCCGGGACAGGGAAGCTATGGCTACACCTTC.

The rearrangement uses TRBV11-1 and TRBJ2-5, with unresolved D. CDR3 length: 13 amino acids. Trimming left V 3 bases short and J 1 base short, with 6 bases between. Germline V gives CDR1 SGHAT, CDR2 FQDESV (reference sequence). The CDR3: CASSFGSQETQYF. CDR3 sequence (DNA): TGTGCCAGCAGCTTCGGCTCCCAAGAGACCCAGTACTTC.

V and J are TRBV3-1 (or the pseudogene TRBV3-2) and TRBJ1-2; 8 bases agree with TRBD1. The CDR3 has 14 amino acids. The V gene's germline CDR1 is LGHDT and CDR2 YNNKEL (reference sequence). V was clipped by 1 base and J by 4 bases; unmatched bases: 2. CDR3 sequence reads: CASSQATGAYGYTF. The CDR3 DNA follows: TGTGCCAGCAGCCAAGCGACAGGGGCCTATGGCTACACCTTC.

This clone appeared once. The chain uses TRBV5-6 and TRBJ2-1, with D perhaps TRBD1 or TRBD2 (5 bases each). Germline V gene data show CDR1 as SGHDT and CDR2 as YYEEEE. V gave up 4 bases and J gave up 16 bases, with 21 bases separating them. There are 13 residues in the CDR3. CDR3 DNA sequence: TGTGCCAGCAGCATATCCGGGGCACATGTTGGATTCTTC. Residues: CASSISGAHVGFF.

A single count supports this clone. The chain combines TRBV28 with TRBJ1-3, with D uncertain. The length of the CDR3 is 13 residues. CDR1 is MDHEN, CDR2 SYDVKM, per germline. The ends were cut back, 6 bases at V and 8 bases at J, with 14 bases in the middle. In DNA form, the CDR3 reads TGTGCCAGCAGCCTTATAGTGGCGGACACCATATATTTT. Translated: CASSLIVADTIYF.

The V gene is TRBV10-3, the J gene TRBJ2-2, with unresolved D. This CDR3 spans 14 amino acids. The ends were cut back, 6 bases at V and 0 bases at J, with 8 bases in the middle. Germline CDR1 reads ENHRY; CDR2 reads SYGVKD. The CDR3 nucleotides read TGTGCCATCAGGAGAGACTCGAACACCGGGGAGCTGTTTTTT. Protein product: CAIRRDSNTGELFF.

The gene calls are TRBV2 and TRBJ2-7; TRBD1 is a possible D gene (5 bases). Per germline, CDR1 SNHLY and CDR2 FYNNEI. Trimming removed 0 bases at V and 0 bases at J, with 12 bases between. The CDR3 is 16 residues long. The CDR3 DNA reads TGTGCCAGCAGTGAAGCCGAGACAGTCTCCTCCTACGAGCAGTACTTC. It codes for CASSEAETVSSYEQYF.

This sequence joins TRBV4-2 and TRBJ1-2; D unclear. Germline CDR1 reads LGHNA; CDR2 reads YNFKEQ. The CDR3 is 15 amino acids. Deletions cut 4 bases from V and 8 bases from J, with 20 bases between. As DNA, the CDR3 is TGTGCCAGCAGCCTCGGATTAAAGTCGGACGGCGGCTACACCTTC. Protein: CASSLGLKSDGGYTF.

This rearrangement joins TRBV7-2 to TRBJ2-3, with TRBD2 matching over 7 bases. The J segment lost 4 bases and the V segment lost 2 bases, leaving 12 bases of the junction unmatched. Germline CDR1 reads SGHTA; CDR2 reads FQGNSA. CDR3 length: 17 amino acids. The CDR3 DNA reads TGTGCCAGCAGCTTAATAGGGAGGGCCGAGACGGCAGATACGCAGTATTTT. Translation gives CASSLIGRAETADTQYF.

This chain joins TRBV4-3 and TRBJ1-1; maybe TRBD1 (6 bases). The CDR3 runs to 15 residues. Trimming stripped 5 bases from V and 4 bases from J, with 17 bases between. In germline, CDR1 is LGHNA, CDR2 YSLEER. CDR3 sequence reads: CASSSTGAGGTEAFF. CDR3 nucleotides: TGCGCCAGCAGCTCAACGGGGGCGGGGGGCACTGAAGCTTTCTTT.

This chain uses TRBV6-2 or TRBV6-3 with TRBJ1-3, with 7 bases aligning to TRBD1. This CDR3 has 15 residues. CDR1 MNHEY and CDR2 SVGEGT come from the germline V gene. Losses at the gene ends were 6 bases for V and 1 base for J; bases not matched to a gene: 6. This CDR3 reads CASSPGQTSGNTIYF. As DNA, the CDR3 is TGTGCCAGCAGCCCGGGACAGACTTCTGGAAACACCATATATTTT.

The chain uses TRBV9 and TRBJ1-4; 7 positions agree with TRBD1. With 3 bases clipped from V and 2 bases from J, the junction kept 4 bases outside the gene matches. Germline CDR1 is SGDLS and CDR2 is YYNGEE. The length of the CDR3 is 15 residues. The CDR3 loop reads CASSGQGLTNEKLFF. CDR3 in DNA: TGTGCCAGCAGCGGACAGGGTCTCACTAATGAAAAACTGTTTTTT.

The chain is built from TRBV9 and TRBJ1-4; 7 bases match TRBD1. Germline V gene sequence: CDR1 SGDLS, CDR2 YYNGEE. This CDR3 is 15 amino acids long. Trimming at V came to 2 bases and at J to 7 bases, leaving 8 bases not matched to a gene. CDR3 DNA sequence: TGTGCCAGCAGCGTGACAGGGACCAACGGTGAAAAACTGTTTTTT. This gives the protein CASSVTGTNGEKLFF.

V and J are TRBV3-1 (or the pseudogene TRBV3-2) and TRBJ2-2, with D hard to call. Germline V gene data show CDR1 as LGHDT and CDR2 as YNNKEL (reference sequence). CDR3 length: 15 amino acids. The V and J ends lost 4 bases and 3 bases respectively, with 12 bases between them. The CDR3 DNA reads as TGTGCCAGCAGCCTCACGCGGCAGTACACCGGGGAGCTGTTTTTT. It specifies CASSLTRQYTGELFF.

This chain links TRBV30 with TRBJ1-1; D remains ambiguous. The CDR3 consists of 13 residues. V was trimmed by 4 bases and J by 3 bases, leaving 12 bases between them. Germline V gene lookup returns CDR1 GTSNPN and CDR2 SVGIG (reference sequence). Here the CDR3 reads CAWKCQVHTEAFF. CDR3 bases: TGTGCCTGGAAGTGTCAGGTCCACACTGAAGCTTTCTTT.

The DNA of the CDR3 is TGTGCCAGCAGTTCACTAGGGCGCAGTGGAAACACCATATATTTT. Encoded protein: CASSSLGRSGNTIYF. The chain is built from TRBV28 and TRBJ1-3; D is undetermined. Trimming cost V 4 bases and J 3 bases, with 13 bases left between them. The germline CDR1 and CDR2 sequences are MDHEN and SYDVKM. The CDR3 contains 15 residues.

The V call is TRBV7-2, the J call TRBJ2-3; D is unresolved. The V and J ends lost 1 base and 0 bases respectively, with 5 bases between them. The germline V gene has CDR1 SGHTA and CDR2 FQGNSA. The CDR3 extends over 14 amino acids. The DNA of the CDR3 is TGTGCCAGCAGCTTAGGGCGTAGCACAGATACGCAGTATTTT. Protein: CASSLGRSTDTQYF.

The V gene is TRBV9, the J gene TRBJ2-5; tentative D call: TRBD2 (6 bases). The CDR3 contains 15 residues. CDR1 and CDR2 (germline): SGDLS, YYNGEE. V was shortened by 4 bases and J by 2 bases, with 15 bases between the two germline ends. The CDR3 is CASSPHRLGQETQYF. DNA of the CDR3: TGTGCCAGCAGCCCTCATCGACTAGGTCAAGAGACCCAGTACTTC.

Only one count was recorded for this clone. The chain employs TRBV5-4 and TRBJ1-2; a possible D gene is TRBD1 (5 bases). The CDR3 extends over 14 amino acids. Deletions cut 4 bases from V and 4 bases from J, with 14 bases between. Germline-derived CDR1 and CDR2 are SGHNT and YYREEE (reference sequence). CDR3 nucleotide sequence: TGTGCCAGCAGCCCCCGAGAGGGACCCTATGGCTACACCTTC. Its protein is CASSPREGPYGYTF.

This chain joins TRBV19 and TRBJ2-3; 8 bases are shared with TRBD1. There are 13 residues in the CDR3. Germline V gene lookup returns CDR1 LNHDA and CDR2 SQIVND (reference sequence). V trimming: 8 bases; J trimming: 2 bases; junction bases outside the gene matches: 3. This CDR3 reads CASSTGVTDTQYF. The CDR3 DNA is TGTGCCAGTTCGACAGGGGTCACAGATACGCAGTATTTT.

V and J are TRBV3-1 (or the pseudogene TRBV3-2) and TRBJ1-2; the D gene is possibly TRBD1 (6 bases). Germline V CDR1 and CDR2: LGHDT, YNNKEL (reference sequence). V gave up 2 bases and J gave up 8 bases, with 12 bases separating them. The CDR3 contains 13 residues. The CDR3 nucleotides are TGTGCCAGCAGCCAAAAACCACAGGGCGGCTACACCTTC. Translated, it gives CASSQKPQGGYTF.

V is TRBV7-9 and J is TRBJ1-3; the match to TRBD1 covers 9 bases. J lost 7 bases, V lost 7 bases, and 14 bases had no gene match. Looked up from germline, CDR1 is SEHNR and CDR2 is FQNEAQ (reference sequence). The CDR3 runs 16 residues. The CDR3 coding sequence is TGTGCCAGCACCCTCTTATTACAGGGGGCCGGGAACACCATATATTTT. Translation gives CASTLLLQGAGNTIYF.

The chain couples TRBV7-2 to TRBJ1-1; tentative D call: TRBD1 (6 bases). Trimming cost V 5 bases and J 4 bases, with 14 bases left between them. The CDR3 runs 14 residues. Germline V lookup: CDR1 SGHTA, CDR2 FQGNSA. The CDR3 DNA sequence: TGTGCCAGCAGCCCGAACAGGGTTGGCACTGAAGCTTTCTTT. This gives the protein CASSPNRVGTEAFF.

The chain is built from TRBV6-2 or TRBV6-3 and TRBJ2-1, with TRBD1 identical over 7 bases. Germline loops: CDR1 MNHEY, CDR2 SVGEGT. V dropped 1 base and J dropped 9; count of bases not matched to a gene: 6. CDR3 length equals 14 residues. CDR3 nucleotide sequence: TGTGCCAGCAGTTACTTAGTACAGGGGAGTGAGCAGTTCTTC. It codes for CASSYLVQGSEQFF.

The DNA for the CDR3 is TGTGCCAGCAGTTTAGAACGATCGACAGGGACCATGAACACTGAAGCTTTCTTT. Encoded protein: CASSLERSTGTMNTEAFF. The chain couples TRBV28 to TRBJ1-1; 7 nucleotides agree with TRBD1. The CDR3 is made up of 18 amino acids. Germline CDR1 is MDHEN and CDR2 is SYDVKM. V lost 2 bases to trimming and J lost 0 bases; unmatched junction nucleotides: 12.

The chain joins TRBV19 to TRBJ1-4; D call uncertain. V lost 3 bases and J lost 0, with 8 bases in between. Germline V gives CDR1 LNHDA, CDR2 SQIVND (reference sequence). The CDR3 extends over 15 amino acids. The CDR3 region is CASSISVATNEKLFF. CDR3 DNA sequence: TGTGCCAGTAGTATCTCGGTTGCAACTAATGAAAAACTGTTTTTT.